This T cell receptor beta chain stems from a study of T-cell memory formation after mild COVID-19. TCRdb ran MiXCR on the 5' RACE reads and lists one entry per CDR3 protein. The sample lists approximately 350,000 distinct CDR3 sequences, under 15% occurring once. CDR1 and CDR2 (germline): MNHNS, SASEGT. CDR3 length: 14 residues. The V and J ends lost 3 bases and 8 bases respectively, with 14 bases between them. The table lists this clonotype with a few counts. The rearrangement uses TRBV6-1 and TRBJ2-1; TRBD2 is a possible D gene (5 bases). Material for sequencing was PBMCs or a T cell subset sorted from them (not recorded which). The receptor was derived from a young man who had mild COVID-19 (a few samples of this study predate the infection). Cell type and time point are not known. CDR3: CASSDFGPRDEQFF. The CDR3 nucleotides are TGTGCCAGCAGTGATTTCGGGCCGAGGGATGAGCAGTTCTTC.